Shown below are 32 T cell receptor beta chains from a single sample sequenced in a study of Ad26.COV2.S vaccination and SARS-CoV-2 variants. The repertoire was sequenced with immunoSEQ multiplex PCR; TCRdb's copy has only in-frame clones and lacks some. The profile shows about 350,000 clones, about nine tenths of them singletons. The sample's treatment: around 19 received Ad26.COV2.S at low or high dose, single or two shots; 5 received placebo; per-sample allocation not given. Sampling was done on day 63 after the first vaccine or placebo injection. The specimen was peripheral blood, collected in a trial of Ad26.COV2.S vaccine versus placebo. All receptors derive from a person aged 18 to 65 who received the Ad26.COV2.S COVID-19 vaccine or a placebo.

The chain has TRBV6-5 and TRBJ2-4; TRBD1 agrees at 9 bases. The V gene's germline CDR1 is MNHEY and CDR2 SVGAGI. This CDR3 has 14 residues. With V trimmed by 5 bases and J by 15 bases, 14 bases remained unmatched. The CDR3: CASSRQGGVLGWYF. DNA of the CDR3: TGTGCCAGCAGTAGACAGGGGGGAGTATTGGGTTGGTACTTC.

J is TRBJ2-1 and V is TRBV6-4; 10 nucleotides align to TRBD2. The CDR3 extends over 15 amino acids. Trimming removed 6 bases from V and 2 bases from J; junction bases left unmatched: 4. CDR1 and CDR2 from the germline V gene are MRHNA and SNTAGT. CDR3 coding DNA: TGTGCCAGCAGCACTACTAGCGGGGCCTACAATGAGCAGTTCTTC. Protein: CASSTTSGAYNEQFF.

The J gene is TRBJ1-6, the V gene TRBV6-5, with D uncertain. In germline, CDR1 is MNHEY, CDR2 SVGAGI. The ends were cut back, 0 bases at V and 9 bases at J, with 9 bases in the middle. The CDR3 has 14 residues. This CDR3 is CASSYSGFGSPLHF. The CDR3 coding sequence is TGTGCCAGCAGTTACTCGGGGTTTGGTTCACCCCTCCACTTT.

The gene calls are TRBV7-9 and TRBJ1-6; D possibly corresponds to TRBD1 (5 bases). Between the trimmed V and J ends, which lost 1 base and 10 bases, there was a span of 8 bases. Per germline, CDR1 SEHNR and CDR2 FQNEAQ (reference sequence). The CDR3 is made up of 13 amino acids. The CDR3 DNA is TGTGCCAGCAGCTTAGTGGGGGTCTCACCCCTCCACTTT. It yields the protein CASSLVGVSPLHF. The whole variable domain, remainder taken from reference TRBV7-9 and TRBJ1-6, is DTGVSQNPRHKITKRGQNVTFRCDPISEHNRLYWYRQTLGQGPEFLTYFQNEAQLEKSRLLSDRFSAERPKGSFSTLEIQRTEQGDSAMYLCASSLVGVSPLHFGNGTRLTVT.

The chain recombines TRBV6-2 or TRBV6-3 with TRBJ2-5, with a weak D call TRBD1 (6 bases). V dropped 2 bases and J dropped 9 bases, with 10 bases sitting between them. This CDR3 comprises 12 residues. Germline V gene sequence: CDR1 MNHEY, CDR2 SVGEGT. CDR3 sequence reads: CASSYTDRSQYF. As DNA, the CDR3 is TGTGCCAGCAGTTACACCGACAGGTCCCAGTACTTC.

This clone has more than one count but fewer than ten. The genes are TRBV7-2 and TRBJ1-4; 7 bases are a match to TRBD1. After removal of 5 bases from V and 8 bases from J, the junction contained 8 bases not matched to a gene. The CDR3 loop spans 14 amino acids. Germline assignment: CDR1 SGHTA and CDR2 FQGNSA. The CDR3 DNA is TGTGCCAGCAGCAGACAGGGATTAAGAGAAAAACTGTTTTTT. This gives the protein CASSRQGLREKLFF. Combining the CDR3 with reference TRBV7-2 and TRBJ1-4 gives the whole variable domain GAGVSQSPSNKVTEKGKDVELRCDPISGHTALYWYRQSLGQGLEFLIYFQGNSAPDKSGLPSDRFSAERTGGSVSTLTIQRTQQEDSAVYLCASSRQGLREKLFFGSGTQLSVL.

The chain combines TRBV2 with TRBJ1-4; 9 nucleotides line up with TRBD1. The CDR3 loop spans 17 amino acids. The germline gives CDR1 SNHLY, CDR2 FYNNEI. V lost 0 bases, J lost 7 bases, and 9 bases stayed unmatched. The CDR3 coding sequence is TGTGCCAGCAGTGAAGCGGTGACCGGGACAGGGCTTGAAAAACTGTTTTTT. Its translation: CASSEAVTGTGLEKLFF. The variable domain in full, completed from reference TRBV2 and TRBJ1-4, reads EPEVTQTPSHQVTQMGQEVILRCVPISNHLYFYWYRQILGQKVEFLVSFYNNEISEKSEIFDDQFSVERPDGSNFTLKIRSTKLEDSAMYFCASSEAVTGTGLEKLFFGSGTQLSVL.

In its sample, this clone was seen a few times. This sequence joins TRBV9 and TRBJ2-7; D is perhaps TRBD1 or TRBD2 (5 bases each). This CDR3 has 15 amino acids. Germline V gives CDR1 SGDLS, CDR2 YYNGEE. V dropped 0 bases and J dropped 2 bases, with 12 bases sitting between them. CDR3: CASSVDGGFTYEQYF. The CDR3, as DNA: TGTGCCAGCAGCGTAGATGGGGGATTTACCTACGAGCAGTACTTC.

The rearrangement uses TRBV7-2 and TRBJ2-1; TRBD1 agrees at 7 bases. Germline V gene data show CDR1 as SGHTA and CDR2 as FQGNSA. With 5 bases clipped from V and 4 bases from J, the junction kept 8 bases outside the gene matches. This CDR3 contains 15 residues. CDR3 DNA: TGTGCCAGCAGCCCTTCCCGGGACAGATACAATGAGCAGTTCTTC. Translated, it gives CASSPSRDRYNEQFF. Based on the CDR3 plus reference TRBV7-2 and TRBJ2-1, the full variable domain is GAGVSQSPSNKVTEKGKDVELRCDPISGHTALYWYRQSLGQGLEFLIYFQGNSAPDKSGLPSDRFSAERTGGSVSTLTIQRTQQEDSAVYLCASSPSRDRYNEQFFGPGTRLTVL.

The CDR3 is CASSIRFRAAAFF. The CDR3 DNA reads as TGTGCCAGTAGTATAAGGTTTCGGGCAGCAGCTTTCTTT. J is TRBJ1-1 and V is TRBV19; D not certain. The V end lost 2 bases, the J end lost 10 bases, and 14 bases lay between the germline ends. From germline, CDR1 is LNHDA and CDR2 SQIVND (reference sequence). CDR3 length: 13 residues.

The J gene is TRBJ2-3, the V gene TRBV3-1 (or the pseudogene TRBV3-2); no clear D gene. Deletions cut 5 bases from V and 4 bases from J, with 10 bases between. This CDR3 spans 13 amino acids. CDR1 is LGHDT and CDR2 is YNNKEL in the germline V gene (reference sequence). The CDR3 DNA sequence: TGTGCCAGCAGCTCCCCCGGCGCAGATACGCAGTATTTT. Its translation: CASSSPGADTQYF.

This chain uses TRBV7-3 with TRBJ1-1; D is unresolved. Germline CDR1 and CDR2: SGHTA and FQGTGA. This CDR3 has 13 amino acids. The V end lost 4 bases, the J end lost 7 bases, and 13 bases lay between the germline ends. This CDR3 is CASSSRRGLEAFF. The CDR3 bases are TGTGCCAGCAGCTCTCGGCGAGGACTTGAAGCTTTCTTT. Combining the CDR3 with reference TRBV7-3 and TRBJ1-1 gives the whole variable domain GAGVSQTPSNKVTEKGKYVELRCDPISGHTALYWYRQSLGQGPEFLIYFQGTGAADDSGLPNDRFFAVRPEGSVSTLKIQRTERGDSAVYLCASSSRRGLEAFFGQGTRLTVV.

CDR3 DNA: TGTGCCAGCAGCTATATCGGCACTCTCGAGCAGTACTTC. Translated: CASSYIGTLEQYF. The chain couples TRBV5-6 to TRBJ2-7, with no clear D. Deletions cut 3 bases from V and 6 bases from J, with 13 bases between. The CDR3 consists of 13 residues. Looked up from germline, CDR1 is SGHDT and CDR2 is YYEEEE.

There are a few counts of this clone. The V and J genes are TRBV7-9 and TRBJ2-1; D is ambiguous. This CDR3 is 11 amino acids long. V shed 4 bases and J shed 4 bases, with 2 bases lying between them. Germline V gives CDR1 SEHNR, CDR2 FQNEAQ (reference sequence). CDR3 DNA sequence: TGTGCCAGCAGCTATTACAATGAGCAGTTCTTC. It codes for CASSYYNEQFF.

The J gene is TRBJ1-1, the V gene TRBV4-1, with a tentative D call TRBD1 (5 bases). The CDR3 totals 13 residues. With 4 bases removed from V and 1 base from J, the gap between germline ends came to 7 bases. Germline V lookup: CDR1 MGHRA, CDR2 YSYEKL. The CDR3 region is CASSRRENTEAFF. CDR3 nucleotides: TGCGCCAGCAGCCGCAGGGAGAACACTGAAGCTTTCTTT.

This chain joins TRBV7-2 and TRBJ2-5; D could derive from TRBD1 or TRBD2 (6 bases each). CDR3 size: 16 residues. Germline lookup yields CDR1 SGHTA and CDR2 FQGNSA. The V and J ends lost 1 base and 5 bases respectively, with 17 bases between them. The CDR3 nucleotides are TGTGCCAGCAGCTTAGAGGTCCTAGGGGGGCGGGAGACCCAGTACTTC. This encodes CASSLEVLGGRETQYF. The full variable domain, in which reference TRBV7-2 and TRBJ2-5 provide the parts outside the CDR3, is GAGVSQSPSNKVTEKGKDVELRCDPISGHTALYWYRQSLGQGLEFLIYFQGNSAPDKSGLPSDRFSAERTGGSVSTLTIQRTQQEDSAVYLCASSLEVLGGRETQYFGPGTRLLVL.

This clone occurred a few times. V gene TRBV28 combines with J gene TRBJ1-3; TRBD1 agrees at 7 bases. Germline values: CDR1 MDHEN, CDR2 SYDVKM. The CDR3 is 14 residues long. The J segment lost 4 bases and the V segment lost 6 bases, leaving 6 bases of the junction unmatched. CDR3 protein: CASRLKGAGNTIYF. CDR3 in DNA: TGTGCCAGCAGACTAAAGGGGGCCGGAAACACCATATATTTT.

The CDR3 bases are TGTGCCAGCAGAGCTGGGACTAGCGCACTCACAGATACGCAGTATTTT. It yields the protein CASRAGTSALTDTQYF. This sequence joins TRBV2 and TRBJ2-3, with 10 nucleotides matching TRBD2. CDR1 SNHLY and CDR2 FYNNEI come from the germline V gene. After removal of 6 bases from V and 2 bases from J, the junction contained 8 bases not matched to a gene. The CDR3 sequence is 16 residues long.

The V gene is TRBV5-8, the J gene TRBJ2-2, with D perhaps TRBD1 or TRBD2 (5 bases each). Germline assignment: CDR1 SGHTS and CDR2 YDEGEE. Between the trimmed V and J ends, which lost 3 bases and 5 bases, there was a span of 11 bases. This CDR3 is 14 amino acids long. In nucleotides, the CDR3 is TGTGCCAGCAGCTCCGGGACCGAGACCGGGGAGCTGTTTTTT. Amino acid sequence: CASSSGTETGELFF.

This chain joins TRBV7-8 and TRBJ2-3, with TRBD2 matching 7 bases. The ends lost 2 bases at V and 1 base at J; junction bases unmatched: 9. The CDR3 totals 17 residues. Germline lookup yields CDR1 SGHVS and CDR2 FQNEAQ. Here the CDR3 DNA reads TGTGCCAGCAGCTTACTGCCCCTAGCGGCCCGCACAGATACGCAGTATTTT. It codes for CASSLLPLAARTDTQYF. The full variable domain, rest sourced from reference TRBV7-8 and TRBJ2-3, is GAGVSQSPRYKVAKRGQDVALRCDPISGHVSLFWYQQALGQGPEFLTYFQNEAQLDKSGLPSDRFFAERPEGSVSTLKIQRTQQEDSAVYLCASSLLPLAARTDTQYFGPGTRLTVL.

This sequence joins TRBV5-4 and TRBJ1-2; D possibly corresponds to TRBD1 (5 bases). The V end lost 3 bases, the J end lost 5 bases, and 14 bases lay between the germline ends. CDR3 length: 14 residues. Germline lookup yields CDR1 SGHNT and CDR2 YYREEE (reference sequence). The CDR3 spells CASSSEIQVYGYTF. In DNA, the CDR3 is TGTGCCAGCAGCTCCGAAATACAGGTTTATGGCTACACCTTC. Full variable domain (outside the CDR3, taken from reference TRBV5-4 and TRBJ1-2): ETGVTQSPTHLIKTRGQQVTLRCSSQSGHNTVSWYQQALGQGPQFIFQYYREEENGRGNFPPRFSGLQFPNYSSELNVNALELDDSALYLCASSSEIQVYGYTFGSGTRLTVV.

This clone was counted only a few times. The V gene is TRBV19, the J gene TRBJ1-2; 8 bases align to TRBD1. The germline V gene has CDR1 LNHDA and CDR2 SQIVND (reference sequence). CDR3 size: 15 residues. Trimming at V came to 6 bases and at J to 7 bases, leaving 13 bases not matched to a gene. CDR3 nucleotide sequence: TGTGCCAGTAGCAAAAAGCAGGGGGCTACGGGTGGCTACACCTTC. Its translation is CASSKKQGATGGYTF.

The gene calls are TRBV5-1 and TRBJ1-4; perhaps TRBD1 as D (5 bases). The CDR3 is 17 residues long. V was pared by 1 base and J by 2 bases, with 15 bases between. CDR1 and CDR2 from the germline V gene are SGHRS and YFSETQ. CDR3 sequence (DNA): TGCGCCAGCAGCTTGCAGGGAGTACTTGAGACTAATGAAAAACTGTTTTTT. Its translation: CASSLQGVLETNEKLFF. Filled out from reference TRBV5-1 and TRBJ1-4, the complete variable domain reads KAGVTQTPRYLIKTRGQQVTLSCSPISGHRSVSWYQQTPGQGLQFLFEYFSETQRNKGNFPGRFSGRQFSNSRSEMNVSTLELGDSALYLCASSLQGVLETNEKLFFGSGTQLSVL.

The genes are TRBV29-1 and TRBJ2-3; no reliable D call. Trimming cost V 4 bases and J 0 bases, with 17 bases left between them. The CDR3 contains 16 residues. Germline loops: CDR1 SQVTM, CDR2 ANQGSEA. For the CDR3, the DNA is TGCAGCGTTGCCCCGTCGGAAGGTCCTAGCACAGATACGCAGTATTTT. It yields the protein CSVAPSEGPSTDTQYF.

This clone came up a few times. The chain carries TRBV28 and TRBJ1-3; D unresolved. The germline V and J ends were trimmed by 5 bases and 0 bases, with 11 bases remaining between them. CDR1 MDHEN and CDR2 SYDVKM come from the germline V gene. The CDR3 covers 15 residues. CDR3 DNA sequence: TGTGCCAGCAGTCCACAGCTATTCTCTGGAAACACCATATATTTT. This translates into CASSPQLFSGNTIYF.

V gene TRBV27 combines with J gene TRBJ2-1, with D tentatively TRBD1 or TRBD2 (5 bases each). V was pared by 7 bases and J by 7 bases, with 17 bases between. From germline, CDR1 is MNHEY and CDR2 SMNVEV (reference sequence). This CDR3 has 14 amino acids. CDR3 in amino acids: CASTSEGFGNEQFF. CDR3 coding DNA: TGTGCCAGCACCTCAGAGGGGTTTGGGAATGAGCAGTTCTTC.

Only one count was recorded for this clone. The chain is built from TRBV6-5 and TRBJ1-1; a weak D match, TRBD1 (5 bases). In germline, CDR1 is MNHEY, CDR2 SVGAGI. V was trimmed by 5 bases and J by 9 bases, leaving 16 bases between them. The CDR3 is 13 residues long. CDR3 region: CASSTTLGVQAFF. Here the CDR3 DNA reads TGTGCCAGCAGTACCACGTTGGGGGTTCAAGCTTTCTTT.

This sequence joins TRBV3-1 (or the pseudogene TRBV3-2) and TRBJ2-4, with TRBD1 as a possible D gene (6 bases). Germline V CDR1 and CDR2: LGHDT, YNNKEL (reference sequence). V lost 4 bases, J lost 12 bases, and 16 bases lay in between. CDR3 length: 13 residues. CDR3 protein: CASSRSGDTNQYF. The DNA of the CDR3 is TGTGCCAGCAGCCGTTCCGGGGACACGAATCAGTACTTC.

Many counts were recorded for this clone. This sequence joins TRBV7-3 and TRBJ1-2; 8 nucleotides line up with TRBD1. The CDR3 has 14 residues. The trim removed 4 bases at V and 5 bases at J, leaving 6 bases unmatched. In germline, CDR1 is SGHTA, CDR2 FQGTGA. This CDR3 reads CASSSSGGQYGYTF. CDR3 nucleotide sequence: TGTGCCAGCAGCTCCTCAGGGGGCCAGTATGGCTACACCTTC.

The chain uses TRBV6-5 and TRBJ1-2, with 8 bases identical to TRBD1. The CDR3 extends over 14 amino acids. CDR1 is MNHEY, CDR2 SVGAGI, per germline. Trimming took 0 bases from V and 7 from J; bases not matched to a gene: 4. CDR3 amino acids: CASSYSGRGLGYTF. The CDR3 nucleotides read TGTGCCAGCAGTTACTCCGGCAGGGGGCTTGGCTACACCTTC.

J is TRBJ1-1 and V is TRBV6-5; D gene unclear. V lost 2 bases, J lost 5 bases, and 9 bases lay in between. CDR1 and CDR2 (germline): MNHEY, SVGAGI. This CDR3 is built from 13 residues. CDR3 loop: CASSYRAATEAFF. Written as DNA, the CDR3 is TGTGCCAGCAGTTACCGGGCAGCTACTGAAGCTTTCTTT.

J is TRBJ2-5 and V is TRBV19; D uncertain. The CDR3 consists of 14 residues. The germline gives CDR1 LNHDA, CDR2 SQIVND (reference sequence). The V end was cut by 0 bases, the J end by 1 base, with 6 bases between. The DNA for the CDR3 is TGTGCCAGTAGTATAGACCACAGCCAAGAGACCCAGTACTTC. Translation gives CASSIDHSQETQYF.